This TCR beta chain was identified in a study of blood T cell repertoires in COVID-19 (dated by TCRdb to 2020 to 2022). About the investigation overall: Samples from collaborators originated in the United States, Italy and Spain and spanned both the acute and convalescent phases of COVID-19. The material from the prospective study consisted of cDNA or gDNA derived from T cells, B-cell-depleted T cells, or PBMCs. Subjects who had been exposed to COVID-19, were actively infected with it, or had recovered from it provided the deeply sampled blood TCRbeta repertoires that made up the dataset. The repertoires were released in a freely available public database intended as a resource for research on the immune response to SARS-CoV-2. Samples were obtained from the ongoing ImmuneRACE study (first 160 participants) and from over 1,000 subjects provided by 6 global collaborators. Nearly every sample came with metadata listing a de-identified subject ID, COVID-19 status, age in years and sex. Where available, HLA class I and class II types were obtained from metadata supplied by the sample provider rather than from assay-based typing. The research as a whole found: The amount of clinical and demographic metadata varied by source and participant and was provided uncurated.

TCRbeta CDR3 regions were amplified from genomic DNA by means of the immunoSEQ Assay, a bias-controlled multiplex PCR. Per the authors' processing: Within the assay, amplification of reference gene primers was used to estimate how many nucleated cells each sample contained. Sequence reads were collapsed and filtered to measure the absolute abundance of every unique TCRbeta CDR3 rearrangement. For each sample, productive Simpson clonality was calculated by taking the square root of Simpson's diversity index across productive rearrangements. TCRdb took this table from immuneACCESS and kept in-frame rearrangements with V and J called. Such tables lack part of the clones; where checked against another copy, unresolved V genes explain under half of the gap, and the rest is unexplained. The V and J calls and clone size come from that table; D and trimming were worked out from the DNA. The sample profile shows some 120,000 clones; around four fifths of them were found once. Under 8% of the sample is taken by the ten largest.

From cysteine to phenylalanine, the CDR3 is 14 amino acids long. The only DNA kept is the CDR3, 42 bases in frame from the first base. According to the germline V gene (reference sequence), CDR1 reads LGHDT and CDR2 reads YNNKEL. V is pruned by 1 base and J by 7 bases, leaving 4 bases of the junction without a gene match. Each collaborating institution followed its own protocols to collect whole blood in K2EDTA tubes. Collaborator samples were shipped for TCRbeta analysis as frozen whole blood, isolated PBMCs, or DNA extracted from either sample type. Turning to this clone: No antigen is known for it. The sample holds no much larger clone one base away, and base qualities are not on file.

The clonotype comes from a man aged 65 to 85 with acute or convalescent COVID-19. Specimen: peripheral blood. The rearrangement joined TRBV3-1 (or the pseudogene TRBV3-2) to TRBJ1-1, and TRBD1 matches 9 of the central bases. The DNA sequence follows: TGTGCCAGCAGCCAAGTGGGGACAGGGCTTGAAGCTTTCTTT. Its translation reads: CASSQVGTGLEAFF.